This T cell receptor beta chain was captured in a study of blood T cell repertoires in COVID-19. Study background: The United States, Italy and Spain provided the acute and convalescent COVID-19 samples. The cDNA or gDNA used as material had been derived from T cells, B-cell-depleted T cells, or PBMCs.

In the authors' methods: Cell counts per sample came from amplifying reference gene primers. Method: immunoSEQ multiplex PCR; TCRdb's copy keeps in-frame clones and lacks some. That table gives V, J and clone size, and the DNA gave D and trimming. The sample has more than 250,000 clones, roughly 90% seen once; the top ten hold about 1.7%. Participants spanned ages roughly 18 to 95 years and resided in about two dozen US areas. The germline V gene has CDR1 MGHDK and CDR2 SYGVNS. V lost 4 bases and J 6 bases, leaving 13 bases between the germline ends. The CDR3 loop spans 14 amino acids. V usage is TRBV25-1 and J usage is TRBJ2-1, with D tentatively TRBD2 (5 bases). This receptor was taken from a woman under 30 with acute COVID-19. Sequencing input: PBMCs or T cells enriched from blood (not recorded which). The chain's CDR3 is CASSVGGSINEQFF. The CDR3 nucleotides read TGTGCCAGCAGTGTCGGTGGGAGTATCAATGAGCAGTTCTTC.